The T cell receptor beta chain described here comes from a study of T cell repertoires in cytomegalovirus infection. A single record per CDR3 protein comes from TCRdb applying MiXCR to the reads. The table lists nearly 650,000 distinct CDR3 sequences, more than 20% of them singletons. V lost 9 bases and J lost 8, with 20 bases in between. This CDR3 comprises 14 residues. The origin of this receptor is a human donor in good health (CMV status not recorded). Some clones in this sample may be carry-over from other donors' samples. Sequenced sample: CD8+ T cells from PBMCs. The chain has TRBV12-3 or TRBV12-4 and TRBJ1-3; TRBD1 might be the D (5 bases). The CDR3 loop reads CASGPEMGLHTIYF. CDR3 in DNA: TGTGCCAGTGGACCGGAGATGGGACTCCACACCATATATTTT.